The 25 T cell receptor beta chains below come from one sample, sequenced in a study of blood T cells in healthy people across ages. For the second PCR, which ran for about 7 to 11 cycles, a sample-barcoded 5' primer and a J-beta primer mix were used. TCRdb re-called the 5' RACE reads with MiXCR, one entry per CDR3 protein. The sample has 710,000 or so distinct CDR3 sequences, 20% to 25% seen once. The sequencing input was blood. The receptor source for this set is a man aged 65-85 years in good health.

CDR3 amino acids: CASRQGLASPLHF. The CDR3 DNA is TGTGCCAGCAGGCAGGGGCTGGCTTCACCCCTCCACTTT. The chain is built from TRBV2 and TRBJ1-6; tentatively, D is TRBD1 (6 bases). With 6 bases removed from V and 9 bases from J, the gap between germline ends came to 12 bases. Germline CDR1 is SNHLY and CDR2 is FYNNEI. The CDR3 is 13 amino acids.

The V and J genes are TRBV7-9 and TRBJ1-2, with D unclear. V lost 5 bases, J lost 4 bases, and 17 bases lay in between. CDR3 length: 15 residues. The germline V gene encodes CDR1 SEHNR and CDR2 FQNEAQ (reference sequence). The CDR3 spells CASSTPGGQFYGYTF. The DNA for the CDR3 is TGTGCCAGCAGCACCCCTGGCGGGCAGTTCTATGGCTACACCTTC.

A few counts support this clonotype. This chain joins TRBV12-3 or TRBV12-4 and TRBJ2-4; TRBD1 matches at 7 bases. The CDR3 spans 13 residues. V was pared by 5 bases and J by 6 bases, with 4 bases of the junction left unmatched. The CDR3 is CASSIWDRNIQYF. Here the CDR3 DNA reads TGTGCCAGCAGTATCTGGGACAGAAACATTCAGTACTTC.

Many counts were recorded for this clonotype. V and J are TRBV4-1 and TRBJ2-5; 12 nucleotides match TRBD2. CDR1 is MGHRA and CDR2 is YSYEKL in the germline V gene. The CDR3 is 14 residues long. The J segment lost 6 bases and the V segment lost 10 bases, leaving 9 bases of the junction unmatched. The CDR3 loop is CATTGTSGPQTQYF. CDR3 in DNA: TGCGCCACCACGGGGACTAGCGGGCCCCAGACCCAGTACTTC.

With respect to this clonotype: Since no conserved phenylalanine or tryptophan closes the CDR3, a read error is the likely cause. This chain joins TRBV5-1 and TRBJ2-5; 13 nucleotides align to TRBD2. The CDR3 contains 16 residues. V lost 4 bases to trimming and J lost 5 bases; unmatched junction nucleotides: 8. From germline, CDR1 is SGHRS and CDR2 YFSETQ. The CDR3: CASSNGLAGVAETQYL. The CDR3 DNA reads TGCGCCAGCAGCAATGGACTAGCGGGAGTTGCGGAGACCCAGTACCTC.

The sample holds a few counts of this clonotype. V usage is TRBV15 and J usage is TRBJ2-7; D unresolved. V was clipped by 2 bases and J by 0 bases, with 8 bases between them. Germline V gives CDR1 LNHNV, CDR2 YYDKDF (reference sequence). The CDR3 length is 14 residues. CDR3 residues: CATSRTVPSYEQYF. CDR3 nucleotides: TGTGCCACCAGCAGAACAGTTCCCTCCTACGAGCAGTACTTC. Based on the CDR3 plus reference TRBV15 and TRBJ2-7, the full variable domain is DAMVIQNPRYQVTQFGKPVTLSCSQTLNHNVMYWYQQKSSQAPKLLFHYYDKDFNNEADTPDNFQSRRPNTSFCFLDIRSPGLGDTAMYLCATSRTVPSYEQYFGPGTRLTVT.

This chain links TRBV5-1 with TRBJ1-1, with a tentative D call TRBD1 (5 bases). The germline V and J ends were trimmed by 0 bases and 7 bases, with 16 bases remaining between them. The CDR3 is 15 residues long. Germline lookup yields CDR1 SGHRS and CDR2 YFSETQ. This CDR3 is CASSLVLGGQDEAFF. The CDR3 DNA sequence: TGCGCCAGCAGCTTGGTTTTGGGGGGTCAGGATGAAGCTTTCTTT. Combining the CDR3 with reference TRBV5-1 and TRBJ1-1 gives the whole variable domain KAGVTQTPRYLIKTRGQQVTLSCSPISGHRSVSWYQQTPGQGLQFLFEYFSETQRNKGNFPGRFSGRQFSNSRSEMNVSTLELGDSALYLCASSLVLGGQDEAFFGQGTRLTVV.

Only a few counts were recorded for this clonotype. The chain links TRBV29-1 to TRBJ2-1; 11 nucleotides agree with TRBD1. Germline trimming cut 7 bases from V and 7 bases from J; bases unmatched to any gene: 9. In germline, CDR1 is SQVTM, CDR2 ANQGSEA. This CDR3 has 14 amino acids. CDR3 sequence: CSGIGTGGRNEQFF. The CDR3 DNA follows: TGCAGCGGGATCGGGACAGGGGGTAGGAATGAGCAGTTCTTC.

With regard to this clonotype: The CDR3 ends on some other residue instead of the conserved phenylalanine or tryptophan, so this is likely a read error. It is unclear where the CDR3 begins or ends on the DNA, so no DNA is shown, and the CDR3 is as TCRdb lists it. The gene calls are TRBV21-1 and TRBJ1-5; no DNA check was done on the table's D call, TRBD1. TRBV21-1 is assigned pseudogene status. The CDR3 spans 17 amino acids, including both terminal residues. CDR3: CASSKVAGGAPNQPQHL.

This clonotype came up a few times. The rearrangement joins TRBV28 to TRBJ1-2, with TRBD1 identical over 9 bases. Germline V gives CDR1 MDHEN, CDR2 SYDVKM. J gave up 8 bases and V 7 bases, and 8 bases lay outside the gene matches. This CDR3 contains 13 residues. CDR3 residues: CASMWDRVRGYTF. The CDR3 bases are TGTGCCAGCATGTGGGACAGGGTACGGGGCTACACCTTC.

This clonotype was observed many times. The chain carries TRBV18 and TRBJ1-1, with D maybe TRBD1 (5 bases). Trimming cost V 8 bases and J 1 base, with 11 bases left between them. CDR1 and CDR2 from the germline V gene are KGHSH and LQKENI. The CDR3 length is 13 residues. CDR3 DNA: TGTGCCAGCAGTCCCGGGGCGAACACTGAAGCTTTCTTT. Amino acid sequence: CASSPGANTEAFF.

This sequence joins TRBV24-1 and TRBJ1-1, with D uncertain. Germline CDR1 reads KGHDR; CDR2 reads SFDVKD. The CDR3 spans 13 residues. The germline V and J ends were trimmed by 3 bases and 6 bases, with 10 bases remaining between them. CDR3 DNA sequence: TGTGCCACCAGTGATAACCTTTTGGCTGAAGCTTTCTTT. This translates into CATSDNLLAEAFF.

This clonotype has only a few counts. The rearrangement joins TRBV12-5 to TRBJ1-2, with 9 bases matching TRBD1. This CDR3 comprises 14 residues. V dropped 5 bases and J dropped 4; count of bases not matched to a gene: 5. The germline CDR1 and CDR2 sequences are LGHNT and FRNRAP. Here the CDR3 reads CASGLPTGGYGYTF. DNA of the CDR3: TGTGCTAGTGGTCTTCCGACAGGGGGCTATGGCTACACCTTC.

This clonotype was found a few times. V gene TRBV4-1 combines with J gene TRBJ2-5; 12 positions match TRBD2. The CDR3 loop spans 16 amino acids. After removal of 1 base from V and 4 bases from J, the junction contained 4 bases not matched to a gene. The germline V gene has CDR1 MGHRA and CDR2 YSYEKL. CDR3 coding DNA: TGCGCCAGCAGCCAAGGGAGGACTAGCGGGGTAGAGACCCAGTACTTC. Its protein product is CASSQGRTSGVETQYF.

The chain couples TRBV29-1 to TRBJ1-2, with D possibly matching TRBD1 (5 bases). This CDR3 is 15 amino acids long. Trimming took off 5 bases at V and 7 bases at J, with 23 bases between the two ends. Germline-derived CDR1 and CDR2 are SQVTM and ANQGSEA. CDR3 sequence (DNA): TGCAGCGTTCCAGGCCGGGACGTACTTGTTTCTGGCTACACCTTC. It translates to CSVPGRDVLVSGYTF.

This chain joins TRBV7-9 and TRBJ2-2, with 9 bases matching TRBD2. CDR1 and CDR2 (germline): SEHNR, FQNEAQ (reference sequence). The CDR3 is 17 residues long. V trimming: 6 bases; J trimming: 6 bases; junction bases outside the gene matches: 14. The CDR3 DNA follows: TGTGCCAGCAGTGCCCTCCTAGCGGGGTTAGTCGCCGGGGAGCTGTTTTTT. Amino acid sequence: CASSALLAGLVAGELFF.

This sequence joins TRBV3-1 and TRBJ2-5; either TRBD1 or TRBD2 may supply D (6 bases each). Trimming shortened V by 1 base and J by 7 bases, and 13 bases separated the two germline ends. CDR1 is LGHDT, CDR2 YNNKEL, per germline (reference sequence). The CDR3 has 14 residues. The CDR3 DNA sequence: TGTGCCAGCAGCCAAGCGTGGGGGCGGGGGACCCAGTACTTC. Amino acid sequence: CASSQAWGRGTQYF.

V and J are TRBV18 and TRBJ1-2, with D uncertain. The germline gives CDR1 KGHSH, CDR2 LQKENI. This CDR3 has 13 residues. V lost 2 bases and J 1 base, leaving 5 bases between the germline ends. CDR3 DNA: TGTGCCAGCTCACCAAGGGATAACTATGGCTACACCTTC. It yields the protein CASSPRDNYGYTF.

This clonotype was seen only a few times. The rearrangement joins TRBV14 to TRBJ2-7; the D gene is possibly TRBD2 (6 bases). Trimming took off 0 bases at V and 2 bases at J, with 11 bases between the two ends. The CDR3 is made up of 15 amino acids. CDR1 is SGHDN and CDR2 is FVKESK in the germline V gene. The CDR3 here is CASSQDARGTYEQYF. The CDR3 DNA is TGTGCCAGCAGCCAAGATGCGCGGGGTACCTACGAGCAGTACTTC.

At least ten counts were recorded for this clonotype. The gene calls are TRBV10-3 and TRBJ2-4, with 7 bases identical to TRBD1. CDR1 is ENHRY, CDR2 SYGVKD, per germline. The ends lost 2 bases at V and 2 bases at J; junction bases unmatched: 9. The CDR3 runs to 17 residues. The CDR3 sequence: CAISEGHGTDSKNIQYF. CDR3 in DNA: TGTGCCATCAGTGAGGGGCACGGGACAGATTCCAAAAACATTCAGTACTTC.

The V and J genes are TRBV6-2 or TRBV6-3 and TRBJ1-1; TRBD1 matches 9 bases. Germline V gene lookup returns CDR1 MNHEY and CDR2 SVGEGT. The V and J ends lost 5 bases and 7 bases, in that order; junction bases with no gene match: 8. This CDR3 region has 14 residues. The CDR3 spells CASSTTGGSYEAFF. DNA for the CDR3: TGTGCCAGCAGTACGACAGGGGGGAGCTATGAAGCTTTCTTT.

Written as DNA, the CDR3 is TGTGCCAGCAGCTTAGATGACAGGGGGTTCGAGCAGTACTTC. Protein: CASSLDDRGFEQYF. V gene TRBV7-9 combines with J gene TRBJ2-7, with 9 bases aligning to TRBD1. V shed 1 base, J shed 6 bases, and the junction held 4 bases outside the gene matches. The CDR3 is 14 amino acids. Germline CDR1 and CDR2: SEHNR and FQNEAQ (reference sequence).

The J gene is TRBJ2-3, the V gene TRBV6-5; 8 bases are shared with TRBD2. The CDR3 contains 16 residues. The J segment lost 4 bases and the V segment lost 3 bases, leaving 9 bases of the junction unmatched. Germline V gives CDR1 MNHEY, CDR2 SVGAGI. CDR3 in DNA: TGTGCCAGCAGTTATGTCCGGGGGGGCATTGCAGATACGCAGTATTTT. Translated: CASSYVRGGIADTQYF.

This clonotype was seen once. The chain has TRBV7-9 and TRBJ2-5; 7 positions agree with TRBD1. V shed 5 bases, J shed 5 bases, and the junction held 8 bases outside the gene matches. The CDR3 length is 14 residues. CDR1 and CDR2 from the germline V gene are SEHNR and FQNEAQ (reference sequence). The CDR3: CASSTPTGRETQYF. The DNA for the CDR3 is TGTGCCAGCAGCACCCCGACAGGGCGGGAGACCCAGTACTTC.

This clonotype appeared a few times. The J gene is TRBJ2-4, the V gene TRBV6-2 or TRBV6-3; 10 bases are a match to TRBD2. CDR3 length: 16 residues. The V segment lost 8 bases and the J segment 0 bases; nucleotides outside the gene matches: 7. In germline, CDR1 is MNHEY, CDR2 SVGEGT. CDR3 coding DNA: TGTGCCAGCGGCGGACTAGCGGATCTAGCCAAAAACATTCAGTACTTC. Translation gives CASGGLADLAKNIQYF.